This T cell receptor (beta chain) came from a study of T cells in Graves' hyperthyroidism and ophthalmopathy. Study observations and caveats: Ophthalmopathy prediction by the model preceded onset by a median approximately six months.

CDR1 is SNHLY and CDR2 is FYNNEI in the germline V gene. The CDR3 runs 13 residues. To note about this clonotype: Its antigen is as yet unknown. A read error may account for a junction end that differs from germline.

Amplification yielded TCR beta CDR3 regions, with RNA transcripts as the source. The HTBI primer set drove a first-round RT-PCR of the TCR CDR3. One entry per CDR3 protein, called by TCRdb with MiXCR from the multiplex PCR reads. This sample yields 300,000 to 350,000 distinct CDR3 sequences, of which 18% are seen a single time; roughly 49% belongs to the top ten. Uncontrolled infection, other autoimmune disease, pregnancy or lactation disqualified patients from enrolment. From approximately 9.3 ml of fresh peripheral blood, PBMCs were isolated. Sequencing was carried out using blood. The source of this sequence is a woman between 45 and 60 years old with Graves' hyperthyroidism. This sequence joins TRBV2 and TRBJ2-2, with a weak D call TRBD2 (5 bases). The chain's CDR3 is CASSEEATGEPFF. As DNA, the CDR3 is TGTGCCAGCAGTGAAGAAGCTACCGGGGAGCCGTTTTTT.